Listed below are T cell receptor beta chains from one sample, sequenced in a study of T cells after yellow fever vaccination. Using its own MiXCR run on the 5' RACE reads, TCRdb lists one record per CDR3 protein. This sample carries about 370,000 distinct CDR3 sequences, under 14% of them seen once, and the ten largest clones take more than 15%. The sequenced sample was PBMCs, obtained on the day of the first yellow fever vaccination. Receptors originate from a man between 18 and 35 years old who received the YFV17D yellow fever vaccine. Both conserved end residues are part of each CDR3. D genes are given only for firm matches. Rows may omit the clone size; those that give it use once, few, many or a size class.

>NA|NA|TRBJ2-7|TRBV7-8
CASSLVDHYEQYF
TGTGCCAGCAGCTTAGTCGATCACTACGAGCAGTACTTC
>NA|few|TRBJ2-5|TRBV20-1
CSAGVGQFSETQYF
TGCAGTGCCGGAGTGGGACAATTCTCGGAGACCCAGTACTTC
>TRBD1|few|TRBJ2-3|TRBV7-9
CASSFGTGKDTQYF
TGTGCCAGCAGCTTCGGGACAGGGAAAGATACGCAGTATTTT
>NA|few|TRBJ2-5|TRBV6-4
CASSGEDSVETQYF
TGTGCCAGCAGTGGAGAGGACAGTGTAGAGACCCAGTACTTC
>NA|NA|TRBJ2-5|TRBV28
CASRQQQETQYF
TGTGCCAGCCGACAGCAACAAGAGACCCAGTACTTC
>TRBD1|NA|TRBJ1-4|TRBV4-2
CASSQEEGTGGEKLFF
TGTGCCAGCAGCCAGGAGGAAGGGACAGGGGGCGAAAAACTGTTTTTT
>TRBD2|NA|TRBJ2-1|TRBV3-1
CASSQVSRGGPRSYNEQFF
TGTGCCAGCAGCCAAGTTTCGCGGGGGGGCCCCCGGTCCTACAATGAGCAGTTCTTC
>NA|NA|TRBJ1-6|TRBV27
CASAGSNSPLHF
TGTGCCAGCGCAGGCAGTAATTCACCCCTCCACTTT
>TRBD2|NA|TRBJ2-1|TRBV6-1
CASSRTSGGPQDEQFF
TGTGCCAGCAGTAGGACTAGCGGGGGGCCCCAGGATGAGCAGTTCTTC
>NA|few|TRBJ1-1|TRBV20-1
CSARDVRHTEAFF
TGCAGTGCTAGAGATGTAAGACACACTGAAGCTTTCTTT
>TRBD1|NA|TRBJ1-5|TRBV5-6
CASSLGDRVVQPQHF
TGTGCCAGCAGCTTGGGGGACAGGGTCGTCCAGCCCCAGCATTTT
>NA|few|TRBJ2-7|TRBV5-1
CASNQAGGYEQYF
TGCGCCAGCAACCAAGCGGGCGGCTACGAGCAGTACTTC
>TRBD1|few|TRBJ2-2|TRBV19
CASSIAWGQGRVNGELFF
TGTGCCAGTAGTATAGCGTGGGGACAGGGGCGTGTTAACGGGGAGCTGTTTTTT
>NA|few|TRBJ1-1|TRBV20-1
CSARVAGYVEAFF
TGCAGTGCCCGCGTGGCAGGATATGTGGAAGCTTTCTTT
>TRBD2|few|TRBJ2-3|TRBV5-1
CASSLASSGGATDTQYF
TGCGCCAGCAGCTTGGCCTCTAGCGGGGGGGCCACAGATACGCAGTATTTT
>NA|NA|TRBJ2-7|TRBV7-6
CASSMGAAEQYF
TGTGCCAGCAGTATGGGGGCTGCCGAGCAGTACTTC
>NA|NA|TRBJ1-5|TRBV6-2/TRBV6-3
CASAISLTEIVNQPQHF
TGTGCCAGTGCTATTTCTCTGACGGAGATAGTAAATCAGCCCCAGCATTTT
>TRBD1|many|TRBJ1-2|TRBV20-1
CSAPTGTDGYTF
TGCAGTGCGCCGACAGGGACAGATGGCTACACCTTC
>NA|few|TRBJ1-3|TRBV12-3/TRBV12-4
CASSPTTGNTIYF
TGTGCCAGCAGTCCAACTACTGGAAACACCATATATTTT
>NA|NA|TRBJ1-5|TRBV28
CASSQVVTRGQPQHF
TGTGCCAGCAGTCAAGTGGTCACACGGGGTCAGCCCCAGCATTTT
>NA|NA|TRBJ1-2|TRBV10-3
CAIFGTAEGYTF
TGTGCCATCTTTGGGACGGCCGAGGGCTACACCTTC
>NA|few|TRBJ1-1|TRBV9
CASSVDGRGTEAFF
TGTGCCAGCAGCGTAGATGGCAGGGGCACTGAAGCTTTCTTT
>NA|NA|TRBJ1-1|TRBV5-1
CASSHFGGATEAFF
TGCGCCAGCAGCCACTTCGGCGGGGCCACTGAAGCTTTCTTT
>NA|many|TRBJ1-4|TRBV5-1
CASSPTGFHEKLFF
TGCGCCAGCAGCCCGACAGGATTTCATGAAAAACTGTTTTTT
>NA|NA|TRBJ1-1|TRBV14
CASSQRRGMNTEAFF
TGTGCCAGCAGCCAACGGCGCGGGATGAACACTGAAGCTTTCTTT
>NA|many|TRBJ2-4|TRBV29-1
CSVAYGGNIQYF
TGCAGCGTTGCGTACGGGGGTAACATTCAGTACTTC
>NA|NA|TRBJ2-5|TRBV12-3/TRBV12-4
CASSLGLRAETQYF
TGTGCCAGCAGTTTAGGTCTCAGGGCCGAGACCCAGTACTTC
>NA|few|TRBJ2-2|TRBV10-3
CAISDREAGELFF
TGTGCCATCAGTGACAGGGAAGCCGGGGAGCTGTTTTTT
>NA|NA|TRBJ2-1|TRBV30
CAWRALGEQFF
TGTGCCTGGCGGGCGCTTGGGGAGCAGTTCTTC
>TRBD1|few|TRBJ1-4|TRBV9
CASSVGTGGRSEKLFF
TGTGCCAGCAGCGTCGGGACAGGGGGCAGGAGTGAAAAACTGTTTTTT
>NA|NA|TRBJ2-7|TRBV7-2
CASSLAGILQKQYF
TGTGCCAGCAGCTTAGCGGGGATTCTTCAGAAGCAGTACTTC
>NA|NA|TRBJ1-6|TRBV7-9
CASSYTPGPNSPLHF
TGTGCCAGCAGCTATACACCGGGTCCAAATTCACCCCTCCACTTT
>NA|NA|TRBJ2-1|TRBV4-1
CASSQVLQGYNEQFF
TGCGCCAGCAGCCAAGTGCTCCAGGGCTACAATGAGCAGTTCTTC
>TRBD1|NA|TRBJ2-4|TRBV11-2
CASSSLRDRALAKNIQYF
TGTGCCAGCAGCTCCTTGAGGGACAGGGCCCTAGCCAAAAACATTCAGTACTTC
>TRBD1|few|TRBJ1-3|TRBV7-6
CASSPRTGESSGNTIYF
TGTGCCAGCAGCCCCCGGACAGGGGAGAGCTCTGGAAACACCATATATTTT
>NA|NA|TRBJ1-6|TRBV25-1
CAAGLLNSPLHF
TGTGCGGCAGGACTCTTAAATTCACCCCTCCACTTT
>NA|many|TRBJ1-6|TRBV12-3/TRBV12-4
CASSLAQRGRSPLHF
TGTGCCAGCAGTTTAGCGCAAAGGGGTCGGTCACCCCTCCACTTT